A selection of T cell receptor beta chains follows, all from one sample in a study of PD-L1 blockade in urothelial cancer. Using immunoSEQ multiplex PCR, the repertoire was profiled, and TCRdb retains in-frame clones only, with some absent. The table lists 25,000 to 30,000 clones, 87% of them singletons, with under 3.5% in the top ten. The starting material was PBMCs, obtained around atezolizumab (anti-PD-L1) treatment. These receptor sequences come from a man aged 50 to 60 with urothelial cancer. Each CDR3 is given with its conserved first and last residue. The D gene is left open where the match is weak. Clone size is given for some rows only: seen once, a few or many times, or a class if the clone is expanded.

v_gene,d_gene,abundance,j_gene,CDR3aa,CDR3nt
TRBV5-1,-,once,TRBJ1-2,CASSPTDRNYGYTF,TGCGCCAGCAGCCCCACGGACAGAAACTATGGCTACACCTTC
TRBV29-1,-,-,TRBJ2-7,CSVAASVSSYEQYF,TGCAGCGTGGCCGCTAGCGTAAGCTCCTACGAGCAGTACTTC
TRBV19,-,-,TRBJ2-5,CASSIQETQYF,TGTGCCAGTAGTATCCAGGAGACCCAGTACTTC
TRBV6-1,TRBD1,-,TRBJ1-5,CASSTLQGSNQPQHF,TGTGCCAGCAGTACACTACAGGGGAGCAATCAGCCCCAGCATTTT
TRBV13,-,few,TRBJ1-5,CASSRGRSGNQPQHF,TGTGCCAGCAGCCGAGGGCGATCTGGCAATCAGCCCCAGCATTTT
TRBV2,TRBD2,-,TRBJ2-7,CAIPGDPSGMGEQYF,TGTGCCATCCCCGGCGACCCTAGCGGGATGGGGGAGCAGTACTTC
TRBV5-4,-,-,TRBJ2-2,CASTQNAERELFF,TGTGCCAGCACCCAAAATGCGGAGCGGGAGCTGTTTTTT
TRBV28,-,-,TRBJ1-3,CASRRGNTIYF,TGTGCCAGCAGGCGCGGAAACACCATATATTTT
TRBV30,-,-,TRBJ1-4,CAWSSILQLPNEKLFF,TGTGCCTGGAGTTCAATCCTACAGTTGCCTAATGAAAAACTGTTTTTT
TRBV15,TRBD1,-,TRBJ2-3,CATSRVQGAGDTQYF,TGTGCCACCAGCAGAGTACAGGGGGCGGGAGATACGCAGTATTTT
TRBV20-1,-,-,TRBJ2-7,CSAREVYEQYF,TGCAGTGCTAGGGAGGTCTACGAGCAGTACTTC
TRBV10-1,TRBD2,-,TRBJ2-1,CASSDGGSYNEQFF,TGCGCCAGCAGTGACGGGGGGTCCTACAATGAGCAGTTCTTC
TRBV6-6,-,few,TRBJ1-2,CASSYSRGDYGYTF,TGTGCCAGCAGTTACTCGAGAGGCGACTATGGCTACACCTTC
TRBV27,TRBD1,few,TRBJ2-7,CASRPPWPRPGQFYEQYF,TGTGCCAGCAGGCCTCCCTGGCCGCGACCGGGACAGTTCTACGAGCAGTACTTC
TRBV2,-,-,TRBJ2-2,CASIADSVGELFF,TGTGCCAGCATCGCGGATTCAGTCGGGGAGCTGTTTTTT
TRBV10-3,-,-,TRBJ2-3,CAISESGGAAGDTQYF,TGTGCCATCAGTGAGTCAGGGGGGGCCGCAGGAGATACGCAGTATTTT
TRBV27,-,-,TRBJ2-7,CASSFSQYSYEQYF,TGTGCCAGCAGTTTCAGTCAGTATTCCTACGAGCAGTACTTC
TRBV6-1,TRBD1,-,TRBJ2-7,CASRPGGAVTYEQYF,TGTGCCAGCAGGCCAGGGGGAGCGGTCACCTACGAGCAGTACTTC
TRBV18,TRBD2,once,TRBJ2-5,CASSPSGRSGRGGYQETQYF,TGTGCCAGCTCACCGAGCGGTAGAAGCGGGAGAGGGGGGTACCAAGAGACCCAGTACTTC
TRBV12-5,-,-,TRBJ1-5,CASGLYTPSNQPQHF,TGTGCTAGTGGTTTGTATACTCCTAGCAATCAGCCCCAGCATTTT
TRBV4-2,TRBD2,few,TRBJ2-3,CASSQVRTSVNTDTQYF,TGTGCCAGCAGCCAAGTCCGGACTAGCGTTAACACAGATACGCAGTATTTT
TRBV6-1,TRBD2,-,TRBJ2-5,CASSEIKRGGETQYF,TGTGCCAGCAGTGAAATCAAGCGGGGGGGAGAGACCCAGTACTTC
TRBV7-9,TRBD2,-,TRBJ2-7,CASASGGNEQYF,TGTGCCAGCGCGTCGGGGGGGAACGAGCAGTACTTC
TRBV19,TRBD1,-,TRBJ1-1,CASSMGQSRMNTEAFF,TGTGCCAGTAGCATGGGACAGTCAAGAATGAACACTGAAGCTTTCTTT
TRBV30,-,-,TRBJ2-7,CAWIFFGPSGYEQYF,TGTGCCTGGATATTTTTTGGACCTTCGGGGTACGAGCAGTACTTC
TRBV10-1,-,-,TRBJ2-3,CASSEAIQGIDTQYF,TGCGCCAGCAGTGAGGCTATCCAGGGAATAGATACGCAGTATTTT
TRBV12-5,TRBD1,-,TRBJ2-5,CASGLVQTGGETQYF,TGTGCTAGTGGTTTGGTACAGACAGGGGGGGAGACCCAGTACTTC
TRBV30,-,-,TRBJ2-7,CAWSMRPSYEQYF,TGTGCCTGGAGTATGAGGCCCTCCTACGAGCAGTACTTC
TRBV7-9,-,-,TRBJ2-3,CASSLVLTDTQYF,TGTGCCAGCAGCTTAGTATTGACAGATACGCAGTATTTT
TRBV7-8,-,few,TRBJ2-7,CASSLVLGQSYEQYF,TGTGCCAGCAGCTTAGTCCTTGGACAATCCTACGAGCAGTACTTC
TRBV5-5,TRBD2,once,TRBJ2-1,CASGGMASGGSYNEQFF,TGTGCCTCAGGGGGCATGGCTAGCGGGGGGTCCTACAATGAGCAGTTCTTC
TRBV5-8,TRBD1,-,TRBJ2-5,CASSLGQGRETQYF,TGTGCCAGCAGCTTGGGACAGGGAAGAGAGACCCAGTACTTC
TRBV4-1,TRBD2,-,TRBJ2-2,CASSQSGGTGELFF,TGCGCCAGCAGCCAAAGCGGGGGCACCGGGGAGCTGTTTTTT
TRBV19,-,-,TRBJ2-2,CASSIDRANTGELFF,TGTGCCAGTAGTATAGACAGGGCGAATACCGGGGAGCTGTTTTTT
TRBV19,TRBD2,-,TRBJ2-3,CASSITPSGKPTDTQYF,TGTGCCAGTAGTATAACCCCTAGCGGGAAACCCACAGATACGCAGTATTTT
TRBV5-5,-,-,TRBJ1-5,CASSLGGGNQPQHF,TGTGCCAGCAGCTTGGGGGGAGGTAATCAGCCCCAGCATTTT
TRBV29-1,TRBD1,-,TRBJ2-3,CSVVGTGVTDTQYF,TGCAGCGTTGTAGGGACAGGGGTTACAGATACGCAGTATTTT
TRBV27,-,-,TRBJ1-1,CASSLSLGLNTEAFF,TGTGCCAGCAGTTTATCTTTGGGGCTGAACACTGAAGCTTTCTTT
TRBV6-5,-,-,TRBJ2-7,CASSYYGETYEQYF,TGTGCCAGCAGTTACTACGGGGAAACCTACGAGCAGTACTTC
TRBV7-9,-,-,TRBJ2-7,CASSFEGRSYEQYF,TGTGCCAGCAGCTTCGAGGGCCGCTCCTACGAGCAGTACTTC
TRBV19,-,-,TRBJ2-7,CASSFTLSGRYEQYF,TGTGCCAGTAGCTTCACCCTTAGCGGACGCTACGAGCAGTACTTC
TRBV6-1,-,once,TRBJ2-2,CALSRGAGETGELFF,TGTGCCTTATCCCGTGGGGCAGGGGAAACCGGGGAGCTGTTTTTT
TRBV15,-,-,TRBJ2-7,CATSRGQSSSYEQYF,TGTGCCACCAGCAGAGGACAATCGAGCTCCTACGAGCAGTACTTC
TRBV6-1,TRBD1,-,TRBJ1-1,CASSEGRDRRNTEAFF,TGTGCCAGCAGTGAAGGACGGGACAGGCGGAACACTGAAGCTTTCTTT
TRBV6-5,-,-,TRBJ2-1,CASSYGGTEGWNEQFF,TGTGCCAGCAGTTACGGGGGGACGGAGGGTTGGAATGAGCAGTTCTTC
TRBV9,TRBD2,-,TRBJ2-3,CASSPSGGPSSGTDTQYF,TGTGCCAGCAGCCCGAGCGGGGGGCCTTCCTCGGGCACAGATACGCAGTATTTT
TRBV25-1,-,once,TRBJ1-1,CASSELGGRGVQAFF,TGTGCCAGCAGTGAATTGGGGGGGCGCGGGGTTCAAGCTTTCTTT
TRBV7-9,TRBD2,-,TRBJ2-2,CASSERRGVDTGELFF,TGTGCCAGCAGCGAGAGGCGGGGGGTGGATACCGGGGAGCTGTTTTTT
TRBV5-6,TRBD1,-,TRBJ1-1,CASSLNRGRAEAFF,TGTGCCAGCAGCCTAAACAGGGGGAGAGCTGAAGCTTTCTTT
TRBV14,TRBD1,-,TRBJ1-1,CASSQVDRDTEAFF,TGTGCCAGCAGCCAAGTGGACAGGGACACTGAAGCTTTCTTT
TRBV18,TRBD1,-,TRBJ1-2,CASSQGQVHYGYTF,TGTGCCAGCTCACAGGGACAGGTGCACTATGGCTACACCTTC
TRBV9,TRBD2,once,TRBJ2-5,CASSPGSGSSQETQYF,TGTGCCAGCAGCCCCGGTAGCGGGAGTAGCCAAGAGACCCAGTACTTC
TRBV19,-,-,TRBJ1-5,CASSGQNNQPQHF,TGTGCCAGTAGTGGACAGAACAATCAGCCCCAGCATTTT
TRBV18,TRBD1,-,TRBJ1-1,CASSQGQGNTEAFF,TGTGCCAGCTCACAGGGACAGGGGAACACTGAAGCTTTCTTT
TRBV5-5,-,-,TRBJ2-7,CASSWDSYEQYF,TGTGCCAGCAGCTGGGACTCGTACGAGCAGTACTTC
TRBV6-1,-,-,TRBJ1-1,CASSSTGYTEAFF,TGTGCCAGCAGTTCCACCGGGTACACTGAAGCTTTCTTT
TRBV5-4,-,-,TRBJ2-7,CASSSKTGTYEQYF,TGTGCCAGCAGCTCCAAAACAGGGACCTACGAGCAGTACTTC
TRBV5-8,TRBD1,-,TRBJ1-6,CASSPRTGGRSPLHF,TGTGCCAGCAGCCCAAGAACAGGGGGCAGGTCACCCCTCCACTTT